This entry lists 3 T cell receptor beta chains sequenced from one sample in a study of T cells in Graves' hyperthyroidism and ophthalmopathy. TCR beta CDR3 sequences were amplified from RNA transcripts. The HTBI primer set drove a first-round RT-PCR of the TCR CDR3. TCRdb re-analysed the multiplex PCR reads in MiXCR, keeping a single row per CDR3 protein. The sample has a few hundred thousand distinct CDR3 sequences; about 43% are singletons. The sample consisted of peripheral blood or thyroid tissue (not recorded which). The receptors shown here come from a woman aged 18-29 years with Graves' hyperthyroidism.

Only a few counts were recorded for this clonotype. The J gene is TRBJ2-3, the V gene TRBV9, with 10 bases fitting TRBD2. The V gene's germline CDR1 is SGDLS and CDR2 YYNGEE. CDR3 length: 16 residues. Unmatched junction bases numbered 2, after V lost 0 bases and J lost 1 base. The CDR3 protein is CASSVEGTSGTDTQYF. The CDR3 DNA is TGTGCCAGCAGCGTAGAGGGGACTAGCGGCACAGATACGCAGTATTTT.

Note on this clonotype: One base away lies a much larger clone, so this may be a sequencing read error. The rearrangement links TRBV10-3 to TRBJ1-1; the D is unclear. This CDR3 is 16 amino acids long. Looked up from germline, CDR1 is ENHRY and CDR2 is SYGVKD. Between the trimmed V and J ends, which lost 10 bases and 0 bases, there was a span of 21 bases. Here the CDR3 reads CASNYSRESMNTEAFF. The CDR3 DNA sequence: TGTGCCAGCAATTACTCGAGGGAGAGCATGAACACTGAAGCTTTCTTT.

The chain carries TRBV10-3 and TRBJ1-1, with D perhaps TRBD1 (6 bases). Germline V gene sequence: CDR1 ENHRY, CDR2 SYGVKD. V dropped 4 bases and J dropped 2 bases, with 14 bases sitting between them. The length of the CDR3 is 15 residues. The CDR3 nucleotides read TGTGCCATCAGTGGCCAGGGGACGTCAAACACTGAAGCTTTCTTT. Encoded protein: CAISGQGTSNTEAFF.